One and the same sample provided the 27 T cell receptor beta chains below, sequenced in a study of T cell repertoires in ileal Crohn's disease. Measured with immunoSEQ multiplex PCR; TCRdb has only the in-frame clones, and not every one. The sample records 11,000 to 15,000 clones, 65% to 85% being singletons. The sequencing input was ileal tissue. All receptors derive from an adult with Crohn's disease.

The V and J genes are TRBV19 and TRBJ2-5; the D is unclear. Trimming pared 1 base from V and 3 bases from J, leaving 15 bases between. Looked up from germline, CDR1 is LNHDA and CDR2 is SQIVND (reference sequence). The CDR3 has 16 amino acids. This CDR3 is CASSIGSFPVEETQYF. The DNA of the CDR3 is TGTGCCAGTAGTATAGGAAGTTTTCCGGTAGAAGAGACCCAGTACTTC.

This clone was observed a few times. The chain uses TRBV11-3 and TRBJ2-2, with D perhaps matching TRBD2 (5 bases). CDR3 size: 17 residues. The ends were cut back, 5 bases at V and 0 bases at J, with 16 bases in the middle. Germline values: CDR1 SGHNT, CDR2 YENEEA. CDR3 sequence: CASSPGWEFANTGELFF. The CDR3 DNA follows: TGTGCCAGCAGCCCTGGCTGGGAGTTCGCGAACACCGGGGAGCTGTTTTTT.

This clone was counted only a few times. V gene TRBV11-2 combines with J gene TRBJ2-1, with TRBD2 matching 10 bases. Germline V lookup: CDR1 SGHAT, CDR2 FQNNGV. With V trimmed by 4 bases and J by 4 bases, 7 bases remained unmatched. The CDR3 length is 16 residues. CDR3 in amino acids: CASSSGAGGPYNEQFF. The CDR3 DNA follows: TGTGCCAGCAGCTCAGGAGCGGGGGGGCCTTACAATGAGCAGTTCTTC.

The V and J genes are TRBV7-9 and TRBJ2-3, with 7 bases identical to TRBD1. Germline V gene data show CDR1 as SEHNR and CDR2 as FQNEAQ (reference sequence). The trim removed 5 bases at V and 2 bases at J, leaving 4 bases unmatched. The CDR3 totals 14 residues. CDR3 protein: CASSPGQYTDTQYF. CDR3 DNA sequence: TGTGCCAGCAGCCCGGGACAGTACACAGATACGCAGTATTTT.

A few counts support this clone. V is TRBV7-2 and J is TRBJ2-2; no definite D call. Trimming shortened V by 2 bases and J by 2 bases, and 12 bases separated the two germline ends. Germline CDR1 is SGHTA and CDR2 is FQGNSA. The CDR3 length is 16 residues. The CDR3 DNA follows: TGTGCCAGCAGCTTAAATTCGAGACTCAACACCGGGGAGCTGTTTTTT. It encodes CASSLNSRLNTGELFF.

This rearrangement joins TRBV6-6 to TRBJ2-3; tentatively, D is TRBD1 (6 bases). CDR3 length equals 13 residues. The germline CDR1 and CDR2 sequences are MNHNY and SVGAGI (reference sequence). V dropped 2 bases and J dropped 6 bases, with 9 bases sitting between them. Here the CDR3 DNA reads TGTGCCAGCAGTTACAGGGGGATGGATACGCAGTATTTT. It translates to CASSYRGMDTQYF.

Only a few counts were recorded for this clone. The rearrangement uses TRBV9 and TRBJ1-3; weak D call: TRBD1 (6 bases). V lost 4 bases to trimming and J lost 2 bases, with 16 bases between them. The germline V gene encodes CDR1 SGDLS and CDR2 YYNGEE. The CDR3 loop spans 16 amino acids. In DNA, the CDR3 is TGTGCCAGCAGCCGAGACAGGAGAGGACCTGGAAACACCATATATTTT. Residues: CASSRDRRGPGNTIYF.

There are a few counts of this clone. The V and J genes are TRBV2 and TRBJ1-5; TRBD1 matches 8 bases. The CDR3 is made up of 15 amino acids. Germline lookup yields CDR1 SNHLY and CDR2 FYNNEI. Trimming removed 6 bases from V and 4 bases from J; junction bases left unmatched: 8. The CDR3 nucleotides read TGTGCCAGCAGCCCCTCAGGACAGGGTAATCAGCCCCAGCATTTT. It yields the protein CASSPSGQGNQPQHF.

In its sample, this clone was seen once. The chain uses TRBV15 and TRBJ1-2; D is unresolved. Trimming shortened V by 1 base and J by 4 bases, and 10 bases separated the two germline ends. Germline CDR1 reads LNHNV; CDR2 reads YYDKDF (reference sequence). The CDR3 is made up of 14 amino acids. In nucleotides, the CDR3 is TGTGCCACCAGCAGAGCCGACAAGAGCTATGGCTACACCTTC. Its protein is CATSRADKSYGYTF.

This chain uses TRBV5-5 with TRBJ1-5, with a weak D call TRBD1 (5 bases). Germline V gene lookup returns CDR1 SGHKS and CDR2 YYEKEE (reference sequence). The CDR3 has 16 residues. Trimming removed 0 bases at V and 3 bases at J, with 13 bases between. CDR3 in amino acids: CASSLGQDRNNQPQHF. CDR3 DNA sequence: TGTGCCAGCAGCTTGGGCCAAGACAGAAACAATCAGCCCCAGCATTTT.

Worth noting for this clone: Other DNA variants within this sample encode the same CDR3. V usage is TRBV5-4 and J usage is TRBJ1-1; the D gene is possibly TRBD1 (6 bases). Trimming removed 4 bases from V and 1 base from J, with 8 bases in between. The CDR3 sequence is 13 residues long. In germline, CDR1 is SGHNT, CDR2 YYREEE (reference sequence). The CDR3 reads CASSLTGNTEAFF. The CDR3 DNA follows: TGTGCCAGCAGCCTGACAGGGAACACTGAAGCTTTCTTT.

The V call is TRBV2, the J call TRBJ1-5, with D unclear. The germline CDR1 and CDR2 sequences are SNHLY and FYNNEI. The CDR3 extends over 18 amino acids. V gave up 4 bases and J gave up 2 bases, with 21 bases separating them. The CDR3 nucleotides read TGTGCCAGCAGTGTGGGAGTAGGCCTCCTCGGGGGCAATCAGCCCCAGCATTTT. It codes for CASSVGVGLLGGNQPQHF.

The V call is TRBV29-1, the J call TRBJ2-1; 13 bases are a match to TRBD2. The junction had 13 bases not matched to a gene; V was cut back by 6 bases and J by 8 bases. Looked up from germline, CDR1 is SQVTM and CDR2 is ANQGSEA. The CDR3 totals 16 residues. The CDR3 sequence: CSVPNGLAGEFHEQFF. The CDR3 region has the DNA TGCAGCGTCCCCAACGGACTAGCGGGAGAATTCCATGAGCAGTTCTTC.

The chain carries TRBV29-1 and TRBJ1-1; D ambiguous. There are 11 residues in the CDR3. Trimming removed 6 bases at V and 4 bases at J, with 9 bases between. CDR1 SQVTM and CDR2 ANQGSEA come from the germline V gene. CDR3 amino acids: CSVLEGTEAFF. The CDR3 DNA is TGCAGCGTCCTAGAGGGCACTGAAGCTTTCTTT.

This clone showed up just a few times. This chain connects TRBV6-1 to TRBJ2-1, with 14 positions matching TRBD2. The ends lost 6 bases at V and 7 bases at J; junction bases unmatched: 5. The CDR3 is made up of 15 amino acids. Germline V lookup: CDR1 MNHNS, CDR2 SASEGT. DNA of the CDR3: TGTGCCAGCAGCGGACTAGCGGGGGGATGGAATGAGCAGTTCTTC. This sequence encodes CASSGLAGGWNEQFF.

The chain has TRBV5-1 and TRBJ1-6; 7 positions match TRBD1. Germline V gene sequence: CDR1 SGHRS, CDR2 YFSETQ. The CDR3 sequence is 14 residues long. J gave up 6 bases and V 2 bases, and 2 bases lay outside the gene matches. The CDR3, as DNA: TGCGCCAGCAGCTTCGGGACAGTTAATTCACCCCTCCACTTT. It codes for CASSFGTVNSPLHF.

The V and J genes are TRBV6-1 and TRBJ2-7; TRBD1 aligns across 8 bases. V was pared by 5 bases and J by 11 bases, with 5 bases of the junction left unmatched. CDR3 length: 11 residues. The germline CDR1 and CDR2 sequences are MNHNS and SASEGT. The CDR3 bases are TGTGCCAGCAGTATGCAACAGGGGGAGTACTTC. This gives the protein CASSMQQGEYF.

This sequence joins TRBV9 and TRBJ2-3; 7 bases agree with TRBD1. Losses at the gene ends were 3 bases for V and 5 bases for J; bases not matched to a gene: 12. Germline V gives CDR1 SGDLS, CDR2 YYNGEE. CDR3 length: 16 amino acids. Written as DNA, the CDR3 is TGTGCCAGCAGCGCCTCGAGACAGGGTTTAGGAGATACGCAGTATTTT. This encodes CASSASRQGLGDTQYF.

This chain connects TRBV19 to TRBJ1-5; D is uncertain. The CDR3 runs to 12 residues. Germline CDR1 LNHDA, CDR2 SQIVND (reference sequence). V lost 4 bases, J lost 2 bases, and 3 bases lay in between. CDR3 loop: CASSTGNQPQHF. The DNA for the CDR3 is TGTGCCAGTAGTACCGGCAATCAGCCCCAGCATTTT.

This chain connects TRBV11-2 to TRBJ1-3, with TRBD1 matching over 11 bases. V was clipped by 4 bases and J by 0 bases; unmatched bases: 5. Germline V gene sequence: CDR1 SGHAT, CDR2 FQNNGV. The CDR3 spans 17 residues. The CDR3 reads CASSSDRGQSSGNTIYF. The CDR3 DNA reads TGTGCCAGCAGCTCGGACAGGGGGCAGAGCTCTGGAAACACCATATATTTT.

The table lists this clone with a few counts. Other DNA sequences of this sample code for an identical CDR3. The CDR3 region has the DNA TGTGCCAGCAGCTTCAAAGCCGGGACAGCAAACTATGGCTACACCTTC. Amino acid sequence: CASSFKAGTANYGYTF. The chain couples TRBV7-3 to TRBJ1-2; 7 bases are a match to TRBD1. The CDR3 is 16 amino acids. The ends lost 3 bases at V and 2 bases at J; junction bases unmatched: 9. From germline, CDR1 is SGHTA and CDR2 FQGTGA.

V and J are TRBV2 and TRBJ1-5; D unclear. V dropped 4 bases and J dropped 7 bases, with 11 bases sitting between them. CDR1 and CDR2 (germline): SNHLY, FYNNEI. The CDR3 is 13 residues long. The CDR3 loop reads CASSGQYTQPQHF. The CDR3 coding sequence is TGTGCCAGCAGTGGGCAGTACACACAGCCCCAGCATTTT. The whole variable domain, remainder taken from reference TRBV2 and TRBJ1-5, is EPEVTQTPSHQVTQMGQEVILRCVPISNHLYFYWYRQILGQKVEFLVSFYNNEISEKSEIFDDQFSVERPDGSNFTLKIRSTKLEDSAMYFCASSGQYTQPQHFGDGTRLSIL.

The V call is TRBV9, the J call TRBJ1-2, with TRBD1 matching 9 bases. There are 18 residues in the CDR3. V shed 0 bases and J 4 bases; nucleotides not matched to a gene: 13. Germline values: CDR1 SGDLS, CDR2 YYNGEE. CDR3 loop: CASSVAGVPGQGVYGYTF. The CDR3 DNA is TGTGCCAGCAGCGTAGCTGGCGTCCCGGGACAGGGTGTCTATGGCTACACCTTC.

The chain links TRBV28 to TRBJ1-2; TRBD1 aligns across 7 bases. The CDR3 is made up of 13 amino acids. Germline assignment: CDR1 MDHEN and CDR2 SYDVKM. The V and J ends lost 10 bases and 7 bases, in that order; junction bases with no gene match: 12. The CDR3 is CAIISRGHFGYTF. The DNA for the CDR3 is TGTGCCATCATCTCGAGGGGGCACTTTGGCTACACCTTC.

The chain carries TRBV5-1 and TRBJ1-4, with D perhaps matching TRBD1 (6 bases). Germline-derived CDR1 and CDR2 are SGHRS and YFSETQ. CDR3 size: 16 residues. V lost 4 bases and J 0 bases, leaving 13 bases between the germline ends. The CDR3 DNA reads as TGCGCCAGCAGCCGAAGACAGGCATCAACTAATGAAAAACTGTTTTTT. Translation gives CASSRRQASTNEKLFF. The variable domain in full, with the rest retrieved from reference TRBV5-1 and TRBJ1-4, is KAGVTQTPRYLIKTRGQQVTLSCSPISGHRSVSWYQQTPGQGLQFLFEYFSETQRNKGNFPGRFSGRQFSNSRSEMNVSTLELGDSALYLCASSRRQASTNEKLFFGSGTQLSVL.

This rearrangement joins TRBV9 to TRBJ1-2, with D unresolved. CDR3 length: 10 residues. Germline V lookup: CDR1 SGDLS, CDR2 YYNGEE. V dropped 7 bases and J dropped 6 bases, with 7 bases sitting between them. The CDR3 nucleotides read TGTGCCAGCGGAGGAAATGGCTACACCTTC. Its translation: CASGGNGYTF.

The genes are TRBV11-2 and TRBJ2-1; TRBD1 aligns across 8 bases. Per germline, CDR1 SGHAT and CDR2 FQNNGV. The CDR3 totals 17 residues. The J segment lost 7 bases and the V segment lost 5 bases, leaving 16 bases of the junction unmatched. The CDR3 DNA reads TGTGCCAGCAGCCCTAGGGTGTACGGACAGGGATCTAATGAGCAGTTCTTC. Translation: CASSPRVYGQGSNEQFF.